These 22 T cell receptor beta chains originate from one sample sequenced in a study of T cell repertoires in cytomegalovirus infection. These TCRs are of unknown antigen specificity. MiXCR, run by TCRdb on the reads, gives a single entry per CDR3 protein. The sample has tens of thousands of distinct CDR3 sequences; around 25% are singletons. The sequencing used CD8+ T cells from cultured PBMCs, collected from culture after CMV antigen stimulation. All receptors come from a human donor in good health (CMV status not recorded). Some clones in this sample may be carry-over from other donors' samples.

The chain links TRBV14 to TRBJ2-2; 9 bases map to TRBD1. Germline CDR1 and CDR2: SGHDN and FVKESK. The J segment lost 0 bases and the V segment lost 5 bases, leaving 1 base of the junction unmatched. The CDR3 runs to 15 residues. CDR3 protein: CASSWDRANTGELFF. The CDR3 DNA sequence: TGTGCCAGCAGCTGGGACAGGGCGAACACCGGGGAGCTGTTTTTT.

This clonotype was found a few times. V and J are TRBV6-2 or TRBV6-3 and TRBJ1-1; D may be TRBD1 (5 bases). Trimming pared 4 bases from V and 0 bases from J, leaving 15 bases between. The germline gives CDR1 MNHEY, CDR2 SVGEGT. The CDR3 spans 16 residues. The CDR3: CASSSPFSGMNTEAFF. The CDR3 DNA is TGTGCCAGCAGTTCCCCTTTTTCAGGGATGAACACTGAAGCTTTCTTT.

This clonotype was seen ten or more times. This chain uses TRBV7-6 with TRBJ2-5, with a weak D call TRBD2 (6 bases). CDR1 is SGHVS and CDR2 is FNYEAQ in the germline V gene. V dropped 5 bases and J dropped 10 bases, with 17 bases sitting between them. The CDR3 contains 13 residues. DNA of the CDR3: TGTGCCAGCAGCGCTCGGGACTCGCCGGACCAGTACTTC. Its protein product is CASSARDSPDQYF.

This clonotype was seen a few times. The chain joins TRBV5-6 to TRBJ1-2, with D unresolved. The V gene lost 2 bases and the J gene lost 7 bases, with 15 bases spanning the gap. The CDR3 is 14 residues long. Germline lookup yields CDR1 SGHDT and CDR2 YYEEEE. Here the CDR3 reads CASSFSPSDGGYTF. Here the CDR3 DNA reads TGTGCCAGCAGCTTTAGCCCATCGGACGGTGGCTACACCTTC.

The CDR3 reads CASSSGPRGEAFF. CDR3 DNA: TGTGCCAGCAGCTCAGGGCCCCGAGGGGAGGCTTTCTTT. The gene calls are TRBV5-8 and TRBJ1-1, with a weak D call TRBD1 (5 bases). Germline-derived CDR1 and CDR2 are SGHTS and YDEGEE. V lost 3 bases, J lost 11 bases, and 17 bases lay in between. The CDR3 loop spans 13 amino acids. Supplemented by reference TRBV5-8 and TRBJ1-1, the full variable domain reads EAGVTQSPTHLIKTRGQQATLRCSPISGHTSVYWYQQALGLGLQFLLWYDEGEERNRGNFPPRFSGRQFPNYSSELNVNALELEDSALYLCASSSGPRGEAFFGQGTRLTVV.

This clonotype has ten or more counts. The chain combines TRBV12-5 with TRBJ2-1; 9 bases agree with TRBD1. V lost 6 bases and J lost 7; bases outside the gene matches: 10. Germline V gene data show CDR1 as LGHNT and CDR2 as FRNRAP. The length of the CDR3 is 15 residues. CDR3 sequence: CASGETGGLLNEQFF. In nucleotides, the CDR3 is TGTGCTAGTGGGGAGACAGGGGGTTTATTGAATGAGCAGTTCTTC.

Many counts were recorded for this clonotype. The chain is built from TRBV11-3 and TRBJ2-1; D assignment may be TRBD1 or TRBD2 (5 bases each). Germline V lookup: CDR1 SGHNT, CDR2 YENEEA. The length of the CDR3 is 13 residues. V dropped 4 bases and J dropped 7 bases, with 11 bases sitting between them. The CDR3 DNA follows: TGTGCCAGCAGCTCCGGGGACGGGAATGAGCAGTTCTTC. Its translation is CASSSGDGNEQFF.

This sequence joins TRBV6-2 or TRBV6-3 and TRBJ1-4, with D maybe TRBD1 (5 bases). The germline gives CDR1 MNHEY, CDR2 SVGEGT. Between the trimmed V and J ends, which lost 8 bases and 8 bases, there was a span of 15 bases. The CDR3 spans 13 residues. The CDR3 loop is CASAEGQREKLFF. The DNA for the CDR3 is TGTGCCAGCGCCGAGGGGCAACGAGAAAAACTGTTTTTT.

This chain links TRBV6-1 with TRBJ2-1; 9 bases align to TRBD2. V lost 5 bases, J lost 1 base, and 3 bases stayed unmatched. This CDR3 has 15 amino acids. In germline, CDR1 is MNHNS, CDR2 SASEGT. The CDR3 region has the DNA TGTGCCAGCAGTTTTGCGGGGGGGTCCTACAATGAGCAGTTCTTC. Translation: CASSFAGGSYNEQFF.

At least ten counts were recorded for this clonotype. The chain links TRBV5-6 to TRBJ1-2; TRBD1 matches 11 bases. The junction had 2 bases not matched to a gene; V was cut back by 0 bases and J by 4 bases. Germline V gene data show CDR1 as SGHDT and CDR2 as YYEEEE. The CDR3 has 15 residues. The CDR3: CASSLEDRGPYGYTF. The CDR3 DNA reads TGTGCCAGCAGCTTGGAGGACAGGGGGCCCTATGGCTACACCTTC. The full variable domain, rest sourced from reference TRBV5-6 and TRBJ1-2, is DAGVTQSPTHLIKTRGQQVTLRCSPKSGHDTVSWYQQALGQGPQFIFQYYEEEERQRGNFPDRFSGHQFPNYSSELNVNALLLGDSALYLCASSLEDRGPYGYTFGSGTRLTVV.

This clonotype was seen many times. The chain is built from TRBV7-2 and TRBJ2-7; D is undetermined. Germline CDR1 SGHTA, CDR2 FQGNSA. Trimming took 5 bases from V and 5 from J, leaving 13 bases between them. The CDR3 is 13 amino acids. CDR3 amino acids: CASSRLAQDEQYF. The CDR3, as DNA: TGTGCCAGCAGCCGTCTCGCCCAGGACGAGCAGTACTTC.

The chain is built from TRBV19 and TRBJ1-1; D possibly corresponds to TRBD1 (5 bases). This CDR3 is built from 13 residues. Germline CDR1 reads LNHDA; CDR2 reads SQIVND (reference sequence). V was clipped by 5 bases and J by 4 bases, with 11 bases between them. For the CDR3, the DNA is TGTGCCAGTAGTGCGGGGCCAAGCACTGAAGCTTTCTTT. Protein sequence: CASSAGPSTEAFF.

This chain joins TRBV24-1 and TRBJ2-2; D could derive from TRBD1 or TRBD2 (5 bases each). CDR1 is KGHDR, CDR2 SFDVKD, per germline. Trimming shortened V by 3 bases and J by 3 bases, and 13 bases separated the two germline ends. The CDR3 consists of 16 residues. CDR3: CATSDPLGAHTGELFF. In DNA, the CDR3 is TGTGCCACCAGTGATCCGCTCGGGGCTCACACCGGGGAGCTGTTTTTT.

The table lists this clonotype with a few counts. The CDR3 nucleotides read TGCAGTGCTAGAGATCCCAGGAGGTCGCCTAACACAGATACGCAGTATTTT. Translation: CSARDPRRSPNTDTQYF. The chain has TRBV20-1 and TRBJ2-3, with TRBD2 as a possible D gene (5 bases). V shed 0 bases and J shed 2 bases, with 18 bases lying between them. CDR3 length: 17 amino acids. The germline V gene has CDR1 DFQATT and CDR2 SNEGSKA (reference sequence).

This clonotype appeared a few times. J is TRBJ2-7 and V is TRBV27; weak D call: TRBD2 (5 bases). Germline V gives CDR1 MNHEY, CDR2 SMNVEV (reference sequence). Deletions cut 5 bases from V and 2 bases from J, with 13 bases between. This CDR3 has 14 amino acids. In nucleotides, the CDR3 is TGTGCCAGCAGTCCCGGGGAGACCCCCTACGAGCAGTACTTC. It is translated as CASSPGETPYEQYF.

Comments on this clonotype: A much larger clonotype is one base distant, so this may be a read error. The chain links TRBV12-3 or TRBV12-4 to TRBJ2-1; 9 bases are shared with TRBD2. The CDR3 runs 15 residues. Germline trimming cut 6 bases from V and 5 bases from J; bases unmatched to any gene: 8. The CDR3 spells CASRRLAAKNNEQFF. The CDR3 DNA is TGTGCCAGCAGGAGACTAGCGGCGAAAAACAATGAGCAGTTCTTC.

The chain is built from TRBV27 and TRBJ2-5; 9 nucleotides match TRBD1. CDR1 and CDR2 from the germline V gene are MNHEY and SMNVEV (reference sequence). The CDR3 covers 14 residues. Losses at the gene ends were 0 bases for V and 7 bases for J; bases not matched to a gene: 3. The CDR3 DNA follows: TGTGCCAGCAGTTTATCGCTGACAGGGGGGACCCAGTACTTC. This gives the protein CASSLSLTGGTQYF.

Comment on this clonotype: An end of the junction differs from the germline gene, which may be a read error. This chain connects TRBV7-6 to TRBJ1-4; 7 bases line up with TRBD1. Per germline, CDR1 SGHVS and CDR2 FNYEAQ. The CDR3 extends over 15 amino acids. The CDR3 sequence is CVSSSDRDRNEKLFF. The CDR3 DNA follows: TGTGTCAGCAGCTCCGACAGGGATCGCAATGAAAAACTGTTTTTT.

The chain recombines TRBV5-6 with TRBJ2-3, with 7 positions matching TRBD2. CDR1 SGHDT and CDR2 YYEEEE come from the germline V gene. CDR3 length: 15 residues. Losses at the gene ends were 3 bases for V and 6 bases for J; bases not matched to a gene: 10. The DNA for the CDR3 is TGTGCCAGCAGCTCAGACACACTTAGCGGGGATACGCAGTATTTT. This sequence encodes CASSSDTLSGDTQYF.

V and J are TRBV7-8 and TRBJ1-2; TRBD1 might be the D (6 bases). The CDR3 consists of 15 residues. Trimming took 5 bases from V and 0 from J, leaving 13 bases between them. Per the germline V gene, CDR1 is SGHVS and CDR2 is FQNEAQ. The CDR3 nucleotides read TGTGCCAGCAGCCCGCGGACAGTTCCTAACTATGGCTACACCTTC. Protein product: CASSPRTVPNYGYTF.

DNA of the CDR3: TGTGCCAGCAGCTTAAGGCGGCAGGACCTGGGCGAGCAGTACTTC. Its protein product is CASSLRRQDLGEQYF. The chain employs TRBV11-2 and TRBJ2-7; no definite D call. The V gene lost 2 bases and the J gene lost 6 bases, with 17 bases spanning the gap. In germline, CDR1 is SGHAT, CDR2 FQNNGV. The CDR3 consists of 15 residues.

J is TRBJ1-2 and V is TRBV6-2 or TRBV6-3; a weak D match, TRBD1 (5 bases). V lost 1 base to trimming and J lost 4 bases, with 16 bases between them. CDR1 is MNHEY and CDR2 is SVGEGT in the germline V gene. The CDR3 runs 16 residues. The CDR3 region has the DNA TGTGCCAGCAGTTACTTCTTTGGGGGGAACCTCTATGGCTACACCTTC. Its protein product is CASSYFFGGNLYGYTF.